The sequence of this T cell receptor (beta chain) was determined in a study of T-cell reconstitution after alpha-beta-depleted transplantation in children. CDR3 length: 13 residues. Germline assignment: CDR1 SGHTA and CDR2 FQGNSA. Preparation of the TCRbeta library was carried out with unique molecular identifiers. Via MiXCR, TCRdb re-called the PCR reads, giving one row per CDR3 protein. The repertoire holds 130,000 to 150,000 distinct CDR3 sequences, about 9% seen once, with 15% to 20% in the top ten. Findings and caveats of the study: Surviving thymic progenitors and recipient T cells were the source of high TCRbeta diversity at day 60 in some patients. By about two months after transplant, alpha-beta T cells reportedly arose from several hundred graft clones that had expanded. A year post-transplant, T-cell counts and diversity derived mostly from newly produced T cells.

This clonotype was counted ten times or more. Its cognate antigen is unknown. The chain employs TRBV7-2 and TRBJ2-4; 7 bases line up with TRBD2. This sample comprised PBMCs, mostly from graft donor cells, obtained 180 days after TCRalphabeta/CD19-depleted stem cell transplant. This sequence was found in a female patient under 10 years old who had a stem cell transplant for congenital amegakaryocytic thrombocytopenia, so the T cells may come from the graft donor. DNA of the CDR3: TGTGCAAGCGGGAACGGATACAAAAACATTCAGTACTTC. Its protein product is CASGNGYKNIQYF. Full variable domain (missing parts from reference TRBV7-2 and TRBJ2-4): GAGVSQSPSNKVTEKGKDVELRCDPISGHTALYWYRQSLGQGLEFLIYFQGNSAPDKSGLPSDRFSAERTGGSVSTLTIQRTQQEDSAVYLCASGNGYKNIQYFGAGTRLSVL.